The 19 T cell receptor beta chains given below trace back to one sample, sequenced in a study of spatial heterogeneity in lung cancer. Time point meaning: blood taken at disease recurrence. Researchers sequenced whole RNA taken from tumor, nontumor lung or frozen PBMC without sorting. In TCRdb, the 5' RACE reads were re-called with MiXCR into one record per CDR3 protein. The sample lists 8,000 to 10,000 distinct CDR3 sequences, 3% to 4.5% occurring once. Here the sequenced sample was PBMCs, taken at recurrence. These receptors all stem from a female donor with early-stage non-small cell lung cancer.

By share, this clonotype counts as medium-sized. Little can be read into the size of this beta chain, an off-target read in a library designed for alpha chains. The rearrangement joins TRBV9 to TRBJ2-3; D uncertain. This CDR3 comprises 12 residues. Germline CDR1 reads SGDLS; CDR2 reads YYNGEE. V lost 4 bases and J 6 bases, leaving 9 bases between the germline ends. CDR3 coding DNA: TGTGCCAGCAGCCCTGGGTTGGATACGCAGTATTTT. Translated, it gives CASSPGLDTQYF.

This clonotype is medium-sized (0.01 to 0.1%). This beta chain appears as a stray read in a library generated for alpha chains; its size is not informative. V is TRBV9 and J is TRBJ2-3, with a tentative D call TRBD2 (6 bases). This CDR3 has 13 residues. The V gene's germline CDR1 is SGDLS and CDR2 YYNGEE. V was clipped by 4 bases and J by 8 bases, with 14 bases between them. The CDR3 DNA follows: TGTGCCAGCAGCCCTCGCGGGGACCGTACGCAGTATTTT. Translation: CASSPRGDRTQYF.

Judged by abundance, this clonotype is medium-sized. The library was prepared for alpha chains; this beta chain is a stray read, so its frequency means little. This chain links TRBV29-1 with TRBJ1-1, with D possibly TRBD1 on 5 matching bases. Germline-derived CDR1 and CDR2 are SQVTM and ANQGSEA. V shed 5 bases and J shed 5 bases, with 15 bases lying between them. The CDR3 length is 13 residues. In DNA, the CDR3 is TGCAGCGTTTCCTGGGGGATGGAGACTGAAGCTTTCTTT. Translation gives CSVSWGMETEAFF. Using reference TRBV29-1 and TRBJ1-1 for the parts outside the CDR3, the full variable domain is SAVISQKPSRDICQRGTSLTIQCQVDSQVTMMFWYRQQPGQSLTLIATANQGSEATYESGFVIDKFPISRPNLTFSTLTVSNMSPEDSSIYLCSVSWGMETEAFFGQGTRLTVV.

This clonotype is deemed medium-sized. As an off-target read in a library built for alpha chains, this beta chain has a frequency of little significance. The V gene is TRBV28, the J gene TRBJ2-7; no firm D call. V was cut by 5 bases and J by 2 bases, with 7 bases left in between. This CDR3 contains 12 residues. Germline loops: CDR1 MDHEN, CDR2 SYDVKM. In nucleotides, the CDR3 is TGTGCCAGCAGTGAAAGAGCCTACGAGCAGTACTTC. It encodes CASSERAYEQYF. The full variable domain, its missing parts supplied by reference TRBV28 and TRBJ2-7, is DVKVTQSSRYLVKRTGEKVFLECVQDMDHENMFWYRQDPGLGLRLIYFSYDVKMKEKGDIPEGYSVSREKKERFSLILESASTNQTSMYLCASSERAYEQYFGPGTRLTVT.

This clonotype was found many times. Found in a library prepared for alpha chains, this beta chain is an off-target read, and its abundance has little meaning. J is TRBJ1-4 and V is TRBV6-5, with D uncertain. V was trimmed by 0 bases and J by 0 bases, leaving 2 bases between them. This CDR3 has 14 residues. Germline V gene lookup returns CDR1 MNHEY and CDR2 SVGAGI. DNA of the CDR3: TGTGCCAGCAGTTACTCCCCAACTAATGAAAAACTGTTTTTT. Its translation: CASSYSPTNEKLFF.

This clonotype was seen many times. As an off-target read in a library built for alpha chains, this beta chain has a frequency of little significance. The chain recombines TRBV9 with TRBJ2-7, with 12 bases lining up with TRBD2. Germline CDR1 is SGDLS and CDR2 is YYNGEE. The V segment lost 3 bases and the J segment 5 bases; nucleotides outside the gene matches: 9. The CDR3 loop spans 16 amino acids. CDR3 in DNA: TGTGCCAGCAGCGCAGACCCGGGACTAGCGGGCCACGAGCAGTACTTC. The encoded protein is CASSADPGLAGHEQYF.

This clonotype qualifies as medium-sized. The library was designed around alpha chains, so this beta chain is a stray read whose abundance carries little weight. This rearrangement joins TRBV2 to TRBJ2-5; D call uncertain. The length of the CDR3 is 12 residues. Germline assignment: CDR1 SNHLY and CDR2 FYNNEI. Trimming cost V 5 bases and J 5 bases, with 9 bases left between them. The CDR3 nucleotides read TGTGCCAGCAGTTTCATAGAGGAGACCCAGTACTTC. Its protein is CASSFIEETQYF.

The sample holds many counts of this clonotype. In a library made to pick up alpha chains, this beta chain is a stray read with a size that means little. CDR3 protein: CSASGGSYEQYF. The CDR3, as DNA: TGCAGTGCTAGCGGGGGCTCCTACGAGCAGTACTTC. This chain uses TRBV20-1 with TRBJ2-7, with D maybe TRBD2 (6 bases). The CDR3 loop spans 12 amino acids. Germline V gives CDR1 DFQATT, CDR2 SNEGSKA (reference sequence). The V gene lost 3 bases and the J gene lost 0 bases, with 6 bases spanning the gap.

This clonotype was seen many times. Since the library was made to target alpha chains, this beta chain is a stray read and its abundance is not meaningful. The chain employs TRBV6-2 or TRBV6-3 and TRBJ2-2; D is ambiguous. Germline values: CDR1 MNHEY, CDR2 SVGEGT. The V and J ends lost 7 bases and 4 bases respectively, with 4 bases between them. This CDR3 has 11 amino acids. The CDR3 DNA reads as TGTGCCAGCAAAAGCACCGGGGAGCTGTTTTTT. The encoded protein is CASKSTGELFF.

This clonotype was counted only a few times. This beta chain is a stray read from a library made for alpha chains; its abundance is not meaningful. The chain joins TRBV12-3 or TRBV12-4 to TRBJ2-5; D is perhaps TRBD1 or TRBD2 (6 bases each). The CDR3 sequence is 15 residues long. Trimming shortened V by 0 bases and J by 5 bases, and 13 bases separated the two germline ends. The CDR3 DNA is TGTGCCAGCAGTTTAGCGGGGGGCCCCCAGGAGACCCAGTACTTC. This codes for CASSLAGGPQETQYF.

There are many counts of this clonotype. This beta chain represents an off-target read in a library built for alpha chains; its size is of limited meaning. The chain recombines TRBV27 with TRBJ1-4; 7 bases are a match to TRBD1. This CDR3 spans 13 amino acids. Germline V gives CDR1 MNHEY, CDR2 SMNVEV (reference sequence). Trimming at V came to 9 bases and at J to 3 bases, leaving 4 bases not matched to a gene. CDR3 sequence reads: CASADRANEKLFF. CDR3 nucleotide sequence: TGTGCCAGTGCCGACAGGGCTAATGAAAAACTGTTTTTT.

Sample share makes this clonotype medium-sized. Because this beta chain is a stray read in a library intended to capture alpha chains, its abundance should not be given much weight. V and J are TRBV14 and TRBJ2-3; weak D call: TRBD1 (5 bases). Germline assignment: CDR1 SGHDN and CDR2 FVKESK. There are 14 residues in the CDR3. Between the trimmed V and J ends, which lost 6 bases and 2 bases, there was a span of 12 bases. The CDR3 spells CASSPRTSTDTQYF. The CDR3 DNA follows: TGTGCCAGCAGTCCGAGGACATCCACAGATACGCAGTATTTT.

This clonotype was seen a handful of times. This beta chain is an unintended read in a library built for alpha chains; its size means little. V gene TRBV7-2 combines with J gene TRBJ2-5; maybe TRBD2 (6 bases). CDR1 is SGHTA, CDR2 FQGNSA, per germline. Trimming cost V 1 base and J 4 bases, with 13 bases left between them. The CDR3 length is 15 residues. CDR3 region: CASSLGGASGETQYF. The CDR3 bases are TGTGCCAGCAGCTTAGGCGGGGCCAGTGGAGAGACCCAGTACTTC.

This clonotype was detected ten times or more. Being off target in a library aimed at alpha chains, this beta chain has a size of little meaning. The chain is built from TRBV28 and TRBJ2-5; D is undetermined. Deletions cut 5 bases from V and 6 bases from J, with 13 bases between. Germline V gene sequence: CDR1 MDHEN, CDR2 SYDVKM. CDR3 size: 13 residues. CDR3 bases: TGTGCCAGCAGTCAACCAACCATACAGACCCAGTACTTC. Protein sequence: CASSQPTIQTQYF.

This clonotype was counted at least ten times. This beta chain is an unintended read in a library built for alpha chains; its size means little. The chain is built from TRBV28 and TRBJ1-1, with 7 positions matching TRBD1. This CDR3 is built from 14 residues. Germline V gene data show CDR1 as MDHEN and CDR2 as SYDVKM. J lost 4 bases, V lost 1 base, and 3 bases had no gene match. CDR3 sequence (DNA): TGTGCCAGCAGTTTATCAGGGGGTGGCACTGAAGCTTTCTTT. This sequence encodes CASSLSGGGTEAFF.

This clonotype was recorded many times. For a library built for alpha chains, this beta chain is a stray read; little rests on its size. The chain carries TRBV20-1 and TRBJ2-7; 8 nucleotides agree with TRBD1. Germline CDR1 is DFQATT and CDR2 is SNEGSKA (reference sequence). V shed 4 bases and J 3 bases; nucleotides not matched to a gene: 8. This CDR3 comprises 14 residues. This CDR3 is CSATGTGTGYEQYF. The CDR3 nucleotides read TGCAGTGCTACCGGGACCGGGACAGGCTACGAGCAGTACTTC.

The sample holds many counts of this clonotype. This beta chain is a stray read from a library made for alpha chains; its abundance is not meaningful. This chain connects TRBV20-1 to TRBJ2-7; no definite D call. V gave up 6 bases and J gave up 2 bases, with 11 bases separating them. There are 12 residues in the CDR3. Germline-derived CDR1 and CDR2 are DFQATT and SNEGSKA (reference sequence). CDR3 in amino acids: CSAFGSPYEQYF. CDR3 DNA: TGCAGTGCGTTTGGGTCCCCCTACGAGCAGTACTTC.

Sample share makes this clonotype medium-sized. This beta chain lies outside the target of a library built for alpha chains; its clone size means little. The rearrangement links TRBV3-1 to TRBJ2-7; D ambiguous. Germline CDR1 is LGHDT and CDR2 is YNNKEL (reference sequence). The CDR3 has 13 amino acids. The V gene lost 1 base and the J gene lost 4 bases, with 8 bases spanning the gap. The CDR3 sequence: CASSQAPGYEQYF. CDR3 nucleotides: TGTGCCAGCAGCCAAGCACCCGGATACGAGCAGTACTTC.

This clonotype was seen ten or more times. A library prepared for alpha chains yielded this beta chain as an off-target read; its size is of little meaning. This chain uses TRBV7-2 with TRBJ1-6; D perhaps matches TRBD1 (5 bases). Germline assignment: CDR1 SGHTA and CDR2 FQGNSA. Trimming shortened V by 8 bases and J by 6 bases, and 14 bases separated the two germline ends. The CDR3 covers 14 residues. The CDR3 is CASERGYGNSPLHF. In DNA form, the CDR3 reads TGTGCCAGCGAGCGGGGGTATGGTAATTCACCCCTCCACTTT. The whole variable domain, filled in from reference TRBV7-2 and TRBJ1-6, reads GAGVSQSPSNKVTEKGKDVELRCDPISGHTALYWYRQSLGQGLEFLIYFQGNSAPDKSGLPSDRFSAERTGGSVSTLTIQRTQQEDSAVYLCASERGYGNSPLHFGNGTRLTVT.